Presented here are 20 T cell receptor beta chains from one specimen sequenced in a study of T cells in Graves' hyperthyroidism and ophthalmopathy. It was RNA transcripts that yielded the amplified TCR beta CDR3 regions. TCR CDR3 underwent first-round RT-PCR with the HTBI primer set. One entry per CDR3 protein, called by TCRdb with MiXCR from the multiplex PCR reads. The sample holds about 360,000 distinct CDR3 sequences; 20% to 30% are singletons and the top ten take about 70%. The source material was blood. The source of these receptors is a man aged 45-60 years with Graves' hyperthyroidism.

This clonotype was seen ten or more times. The CDR3 region has the DNA TGTGCCAGCAGGGGGGGACTAGCGGGTTATTACAATGAGCAGTTCTTC. This translates into CASRGGLAGYYNEQFF. J is TRBJ2-1 and V is TRBV2; 12 bases line up with TRBD2. In germline, CDR1 is SNHLY, CDR2 FYNNEI. J was trimmed by 4 bases and V by 6 bases; bases with no gene match: 7. The CDR3 has 16 amino acids.

This clonotype was observed many times. This chain joins TRBV11-3 and TRBJ2-3; TRBD1 or TRBD2 may be the D gene (5 bases each). V dropped 4 bases and J dropped 4 bases, with 12 bases sitting between them. The germline CDR1 and CDR2 sequences are SGHNT and YENEEA. This CDR3 has 14 residues. The CDR3 region has the DNA TGTGCCAGCAGCTCGGGGCCGGCCTCAGATACGCAGTATTTT. Translated, it gives CASSSGPASDTQYF.

This clonotype was observed at least ten times. The chain recombines TRBV3-1 with TRBJ1-1; TRBD1 is a possible D gene (6 bases). V lost 4 bases and J 4 bases, leaving 13 bases between the germline ends. This CDR3 comprises 14 residues. Germline V lookup: CDR1 LGHDT, CDR2 YNNKEL (reference sequence). The CDR3, as DNA: TGTGCCAGCAGCCCAGGACAGAAATCCACTGAAGCTTTCTTT. This gives the protein CASSPGQKSTEAFF.

This clonotype has just a few counts. The J gene is TRBJ2-5, the V gene TRBV5-1; D is perhaps TRBD2 (6 bases). The CDR3 loop spans 14 amino acids. Trimming took 0 bases from V and 6 from J, leaving 12 bases between them. Germline V gives CDR1 SGHRS, CDR2 YFSETQ. CDR3 protein: CASSLESGGQTQYF. The CDR3 DNA reads TGCGCCAGCAGCTTGGAATCCGGGGGACAGACCCAGTACTTC. The entire variable domain, with the rest obtained from reference TRBV5-1 and TRBJ2-5, is as follows: KAGVTQTPRYLIKTRGQQVTLSCSPISGHRSVSWYQQTPGQGLQFLFEYFSETQRNKGNFPGRFSGRQFSNSRSEMNVSTLELGDSALYLCASSLESGGQTQYFGPGTRLLVL.

The V and J genes are TRBV9 and TRBJ2-5, with D possibly being TRBD1 or TRBD2 (6 bases each). Germline assignment: CDR1 SGDLS and CDR2 YYNGEE. The germline V and J ends were trimmed by 0 bases and 5 bases, with 17 bases remaining between them. This CDR3 has 16 amino acids. The CDR3 bases are TGTGCCAGCAGCGTAGGTGGGGGGCTCCTAGGGGAGACCCAGTACTTC. The encoded protein is CASSVGGGLLGETQYF.

Concerning this clonotype itself: This may stem from a read error, because a much larger clone lies one nucleotide away. This chain links TRBV6-4 with TRBJ2-1; 10 bases line up with TRBD2. CDR3 size: 15 residues. The germline gives CDR1 MRHNA, CDR2 SNTAGT. V trimming: 3 bases; J trimming: 11 bases; junction bases outside the gene matches: 10. This chain's CDR3 is CASSEPSGSRNKQFF. The CDR3 DNA reads TGTGCCAGCAGTGAACCTAGCGGGAGTAGAAACAAGCAGTTCTTC.

J is TRBJ2-2 and V is TRBV12-3 or TRBV12-4; possible D gene TRBD1, 5 bases. CDR3 length: 13 amino acids. Trimming cost V 11 bases and J 4 bases, with 14 bases left between them. CDR3 DNA sequence: TGTGCCGGCCAGGGTGTGTCCACCGGGGAGCTGTTTTTT. The encoded protein is CAGQGVSTGELFF.

A few counts support this clonotype. This sequence joins TRBV2 and TRBJ1-4, with D perhaps matching TRBD1 (5 bases). CDR3 length: 15 residues. Germline loops: CDR1 SNHLY, CDR2 FYNNEI. V lost 3 bases to trimming and J lost 8 bases, with 16 bases between them. DNA of the CDR3: TGTGCCAGCAGTGACTTTTCCGGGACGACAGAAAAACTGTTTTTT. This gives the protein CASSDFSGTTEKLFF.

This clonotype showed up many times. The rearrangement uses TRBV30 and TRBJ1-1; 10 bases align to TRBD1. CDR3 length equals 14 residues. Germline assignment: CDR1 GTSNPN and CDR2 SVGIG (reference sequence). Unmatched junction bases numbered 3, after V lost 5 bases and J lost 0 bases. The CDR3 loop is CAWGQGVLNTEAFF. For the CDR3, the DNA is TGTGCCTGGGGACAGGGGGTACTGAACACTGAAGCTTTCTTT.

V gene TRBV30 combines with J gene TRBJ1-5; 7 nucleotides match TRBD1. Germline CDR1 and CDR2: GTSNPN and SVGIG (reference sequence). The CDR3 runs to 12 residues. The CDR3 is CAGGQQNQPQHF. The CDR3 nucleotides are TGTGCTGGGGGACAGCAAAATCAGCCCCAGCATTTT.

This clonotype was counted between two and nine times. The V and J genes are TRBV10-3 and TRBJ1-1, with a weak D call TRBD1 (5 bases). V lost 4 bases and J 4 bases, leaving 10 bases between the germline ends. CDR1 is ENHRY and CDR2 is SYGVKD in the germline V gene. This CDR3 spans 13 amino acids. Written as DNA, the CDR3 is TGTGCCATCAGTGGGGGGGTCCCCACTGAAGCTTTCTTT. This sequence encodes CAISGGVPTEAFF.

Notes on this clonotype: Being one base from a much bigger clone, this may be a read error. The chain recombines TRBV28 with TRBJ1-1; D is perhaps TRBD1 (5 bases). There are 14 residues in the CDR3. Germline CDR1 MDHEN, CDR2 SYDVKM. As DNA, the CDR3 is TGTGCCAGCAGCCCAGGGCATTTGAACACTGAAGCTTCCTTT. Translated: CASSPGHLNTEASF.

The V and J genes are TRBV7-9 and TRBJ2-3, with no clear D. The V end was cut by 4 bases, the J end by 2 bases, with 13 bases between. The CDR3 has 15 amino acids. CDR1 is SEHNR and CDR2 is FQNEAQ in the germline V gene (reference sequence). CDR3: CASSSRGVNTDTQYF. The CDR3 DNA is TGTGCCAGCAGCTCCCGCGGCGTTAACACAGATACGCAGTATTTT.

This clonotype appeared many times. This chain links TRBV7-2 with TRBJ2-3; 7 nucleotides align to TRBD2. Germline assignment: CDR1 SGHTA and CDR2 FQGNSA. With V trimmed by 9 bases and J by 0 bases, 3 bases remained unmatched. The CDR3 loop spans 13 amino acids. CDR3 nucleotide sequence: TGTGCCAGGGGAGGGGTGAGCACAGATACGCAGTATTTT. Its protein is CARGGVSTDTQYF.

This clonotype appeared once. The chain combines TRBV11-2 with TRBJ1-5; D is perhaps TRBD1 (5 bases). V dropped 1 base and J dropped 9 bases, with 19 bases sitting between them. CDR1 is SGHAT, CDR2 FQNNGV, per germline. The CDR3 contains 16 residues. CDR3 sequence reads: CASSLVPRARVRPQHF. The CDR3 DNA follows: TGTGCCAGCAGCTTAGTCCCCCGGGCCAGGGTTAGGCCCCAGCATTTT.

This clonotype has a handful of counts. The genes are TRBV5-1 and TRBJ1-1, with D tentatively TRBD1 (6 bases). Germline V gene sequence: CDR1 SGHRS, CDR2 YFSETQ. With 3 bases removed from V and 8 bases from J, the gap between germline ends came to 17 bases. The CDR3 is 14 amino acids. CDR3 sequence: CASSWNSDSREAFF. The CDR3 DNA reads TGCGCCAGCAGCTGGAACTCGGACAGCAGGGAAGCTTTCTTT.

This clonotype was detected ten times or more. This chain links TRBV7-2 with TRBJ2-3; the D gene is possibly TRBD2 (6 bases). V was clipped by 8 bases and J by 4 bases, with 19 bases between them. This CDR3 region has 15 residues. CDR1 and CDR2 from the germline V gene are SGHTA and FQGNSA. The CDR3 DNA reads TGTGCCAGCGGTCGCGGGGCGGGGCTCGCAGATACGCAGTATTTT. Translated: CASGRGAGLADTQYF.

This clonotype turned up a few times. The V gene is TRBV11-3, the J gene TRBJ1-6; D unresolved. CDR3 length: 12 amino acids. With 5 bases removed from V and 5 bases from J, the gap between germline ends came to 4 bases. Germline CDR1 and CDR2: SGHNT and YENEEA. The CDR3 here is CASSTNNSPLHF. DNA for the CDR3: TGTGCCAGCAGCACAAATAATTCACCCCTCCACTTT.

A few counts support this clonotype. The chain links TRBV20-1 to TRBJ2-3, with 12 bases aligning to TRBD2. The CDR3 spans 14 residues. The ends lost 5 bases at V and 4 bases at J; junction bases unmatched: 4. The V gene's germline CDR1 is DFQATT and CDR2 SNEGSKA (reference sequence). CDR3 residues: CSAVTSGSADTQYF. CDR3 bases: TGCAGTGCTGTGACTAGCGGGAGTGCAGATACGCAGTATTTT.

This clonotype was counted between two and nine times. The chain combines TRBV7-9 with TRBJ2-7; D unresolved. The CDR3 is made up of 12 amino acids. Trimming took off 6 bases at V and 2 bases at J, with 8 bases between the two ends. Per the germline V gene, CDR1 is SEHNR and CDR2 is FQNEAQ (reference sequence). CDR3 loop: CASRALTYEQYF. The CDR3 nucleotides are TGTGCCAGCAGGGCCCTTACCTACGAGCAGTACTTC.